Described below is a single T cell receptor beta chain sequence and its context. Its antigen is unknown. Vbeta (60) and Jbeta (13) primers were used in the PCR. Measured with immunoSEQ multiplex PCR; TCRdb has only the in-frame clones, and not every one. Of about 150,000 clones in the sample, about 82% are singletons; the top ten hold 4.8%. The data originate from a study of cytomegalovirus exposure and HLA in healthy donors. As for the study in general: Earlier, 150 million to 200 million T cells were analyzed, and approximately 110 million unique TCR beta sequences were found among them. The study's early data release held about 80 million unique TCRs from HLA-typed donors. Study results and caveats: Earlier results showed most TCR beta V segments being productive about 90% or about 30% of the time.

Germline-derived CDR1 and CDR2 are SGHRS and YFSETQ. This CDR3 region has 15 residues. V shed 2 bases, J shed 6 bases, and the junction held 7 bases outside the gene matches. Sequenced: PBMCs. The chain is built from TRBV5-1 and TRBJ2-3, with TRBD1 identical over 9 bases. This receptor was taken from a man aged 30 to 39 in good health. CDR3 nucleotides: TGCGCCAGCAGCTTTTCGGGACAGGGCGTCGATACGCAGTATTTT. Amino acids: CASSFSGQGVDTQYF.